This TCR beta chain emerged from a study of T cell repertoires in cytomegalovirus infection. Study findings and constraints: Identification of carriers of CMV plus the relevant HLA was performed using cumulative public TCR beta family frequency.

Each CDR3 protein is one row after TCRdb ran MiXCR on the reads. The repertoire holds about 900,000 distinct CDR3 sequences, with roughly 30% as singletons. Trimming stripped 0 bases from V and 0 bases from J, with 17 bases between. There are 19 residues in the CDR3. The germline CDR1 and CDR2 sequences are SGHVS and FNYEAQ. The table lists this clonotype with many counts. Antigen unknown. This clonotype was sampled from a human donor in good health (CMV status not recorded). Some clones in this sample may be carry-over from other donors' samples. Sequencing used cultured CD8+ T cells from PBMCs, obtained from culture after CMV antigen stimulation. The chain is built from TRBV7-6 and TRBJ2-2, with a possible D match to TRBD2 (7 bases). The CDR3 region is CASSLARGGPYANTGELFF. The CDR3 DNA is TGTGCCAGCAGCTTAGCTCGCGGGGGCCCTTACGCGAACACCGGGGAGCTGTTTTTT.